This is a list of T cell receptor beta chains from one sample in a study of cytomegalovirus exposure and HLA in healthy donors. Method: immunoSEQ multiplex PCR; TCRdb's copy keeps in-frame clones and lacks some. The table gives some 180,000 clones; the top ten clones make up approximately 6.9% of it. The sample comprised PBMCs. The receptors come from a man younger than 40 in good health and CMV-seronegative. CDR3s include the opening cysteine and the closing phenylalanine or tryptophan. D genes are given only for firm matches.

CDR3nt: TGTGCCAGCGCCCAAGAACAGGGGTTGGAGGGCTACGAGCAGTACTTC; CDR3aa: CASAQEQGLEGYEQYF; v_gene: TRBV7-9; d_gene: NA; j_gene: TRBJ2-7
CDR3nt: TGTGCCAGCAGACCGGACAGGGCGGAGGGTCAGCCCCAGCATTTT; CDR3aa: CASRPDRAEGQPQHF; v_gene: TRBV2; d_gene: TRBD1; j_gene: TRBJ1-5
CDR3nt: TGTGCCTGGAGCATAATAGACACTGAAGCTTTCTTT; CDR3aa: CAWSIIDTEAFF; v_gene: TRBV30; d_gene: NA; j_gene: TRBJ1-1
CDR3nt: TGCAGCGTTGAAGGTAGCGGGAGGGCCTATGTCGGGGAGCTGTTTTTT; CDR3aa: CSVEGSGRAYVGELFF; v_gene: TRBV29-1; d_gene: TRBD2; j_gene: TRBJ2-2
CDR3nt: TGTGCCTGGAGTGTGGACAGGGGGGGGACTGAAGCTTTCTTT; CDR3aa: CAWSVDRGGTEAFF; v_gene: TRBV30; d_gene: TRBD1; j_gene: TRBJ1-1
CDR3nt: TGTGCCAGCAGTTTATTCGCGGACGCGGCGGGTGGCGATACGCAGTATTTT; CDR3aa: CASSLFADAAGGDTQYF; v_gene: TRBV28; d_gene: NA; j_gene: TRBJ2-3
CDR3nt: TGTGCCAGCAGCCCAACGGGGGGGACGAGCTCCTATAATTCACCCCTCCACTTT; CDR3aa: CASSPTGGTSSYNSPLHF; v_gene: TRBV7-9; d_gene: NA; j_gene: TRBJ1-6
CDR3nt: TGTGCCAGCAGCTCCCCCGGGGGCAATCAGCCCCAGCATTTT; CDR3aa: CASSSPGGNQPQHF; v_gene: TRBV7-9; d_gene: NA; j_gene: TRBJ1-5
CDR3nt: TGTGCCAGCAAACTTGGTGGACAGAACTATGGCTACACCTTC; CDR3aa: CASKLGGQNYGYTF; v_gene: TRBV28; d_gene: NA; j_gene: TRBJ1-2
CDR3nt: TGTGCCAGTAGTATAGAATGGCAGGGCGATCAGCCCCAGCATTTT; CDR3aa: CASSIEWQGDQPQHF; v_gene: TRBV19; d_gene: NA; j_gene: TRBJ1-5
CDR3nt: TGTGCCAGCAGTGGACAGGGGAACACTGAAGCTTTCTTT; CDR3aa: CASSGQGNTEAFF; v_gene: TRBV2; d_gene: TRBD1; j_gene: TRBJ1-1
CDR3nt: TGCGCCAGCAGCCAAGGGGCAGGCGCCTTAGAAGCTTTCTTT; CDR3aa: CASSQGAGALEAFF; v_gene: TRBV4-1; d_gene: NA; j_gene: TRBJ1-1
CDR3nt: TGTGCCAGCAGCCTGGGAGTAAGTACTGGGGCCAACGTCCTGACTTTC; CDR3aa: CASSLGVSTGANVLTF; v_gene: TRBV5-8; d_gene: NA; j_gene: TRBJ2-6
CDR3nt: TGCGCCAGCAGCACTTCCCCAGGGGGCACTGAAGCTTTCTTT; CDR3aa: CASSTSPGGTEAFF; v_gene: TRBV5-1; d_gene: TRBD1; j_gene: TRBJ1-1
CDR3nt: TGTGCCAGCAGCTTAGACGGGGATAGTACTGAAGCTTTCTTT; CDR3aa: CASSLDGDSTEAFF; v_gene: TRBV7-2; d_gene: NA; j_gene: TRBJ1-1
CDR3nt: TGTGCCAGCAGTTTCCTATCCATGACAGTAGGGGCTTTCTTT; CDR3aa: CASSFLSMTVGAFF; v_gene: TRBV28; d_gene: NA; j_gene: TRBJ1-1
CDR3nt: TGTGCCAGCAGCCGACAGGGGGCAGGGGGAAACACCATATATTTT; CDR3aa: CASSRQGAGGNTIYF; v_gene: TRBV2; d_gene: TRBD1; j_gene: TRBJ1-3
CDR3nt: TGTGCCAGCAGCTGGATATATGGGACTAGCGAAAAACTGTTTTTT; CDR3aa: CASSWIYGTSEKLFF; v_gene: TRBV7-9; d_gene: NA; j_gene: TRBJ1-4
CDR3nt: TGTGCCAGCAGCTTATGGGACAGAGCGAACACTGAAGCTTTCTTT; CDR3aa: CASSLWDRANTEAFF; v_gene: TRBV7-3; d_gene: TRBD1; j_gene: TRBJ1-1